The T cell receptor (beta chain) under discussion was sequenced for a study of human T cells and chemical hapten exposure. Study as a whole: The variation in per-sample TCR yields arose mainly from small differences in pooled library volumes. Study-level points and caveats: Among TCRs, those above 1 in 1000 frequency were unaffected by DPC sensitization.

Total RNA was isolated from whole blood that had not been fractionated. From germline, CDR1 is MDHEN and CDR2 SYDVKM. The CDR3 has 11 residues. V lost 5 bases to trimming and J lost 4 bases, with 4 bases between them. The library attached unique molecular identifiers to individual cDNA molecules. Authors' processing steps: The number of TCRs in each sample had a median of approximately 99,000 and spanned roughly 23,224 to 750,000. Each CDR3 protein is one row after TCRdb ran MiXCR on the 5' RACE reads. None of the V and J calls come from the authors' own analysis; TCRdb made them. The sample shows some 150,000 distinct CDR3 sequences, around 4% of them seen only once. This clonotype was seen a single time. Antigen specificity is unknown. The conserved final phenylalanine or tryptophan is absent from the CDR3, which likely points to a read error.

The receptor's source is a female donor in good health. J is TRBJ2-3 and V is TRBV28; D remains ambiguous. The CDR3 nucleotides read TGTGCCAGCAGTCAGGCAGATACGCAGTATTAT. It translates to CASSQADTQYY.